The rows below give T cell receptor beta chains drawn from one sample of a study of blood T cell repertoires in COVID-19. Method: immunoSEQ multiplex PCR; TCRdb's copy keeps in-frame clones and lacks some. The table lists about 140,000 clones, approximately 85% of them singletons. Material for sequencing was peripheral blood. The receptors originated from a human donor with acute or convalescent COVID-19. The donor label of this sample is uncertain. The CDR3 runs from the conserved cysteine through the conserved F or W. The D gene is left open where the match is weak. Expanded clones are given a class, and other clones once, few, many or no size at all.

V: TRBV12-3/TRBV12-4; D: TRBD1; size: -; J: TRBJ1-1; CDR3: CASSGQGPTEAFF; DNA: TGTGCCAGCAGTGGACAGGGGCCTACTGAAGCTTTCTTT
V: TRBV30; D: TRBD1; size: -; J: TRBJ1-5; CDR3: CACSDRRDQPQHF; DNA: TGTGCCTGTTCGGACAGGCGGGATCAGCCCCAGCATTTT
V: TRBV7-9; D: -; size: -; J: TRBJ2-3; CDR3: CASSLSRASTDTQYF; DNA: TGTGCCAGCAGCTTATCTAGAGCAAGCACAGATACGCAGTATTTT
V: TRBV3-1/TRBV3-2; D: TRBD1; size: few; J: TRBJ1-1; CDR3: CASSLAGQANTEAFF; DNA: TGTGCCAGCAGTTTGGCGGGACAGGCAAACACTGAAGCTTTCTTT
V: TRBV19; D: -; size: -; J: TRBJ1-2; CDR3: CASTPDTDNYGYTF; DNA: TGTGCCAGTACCCCGGACACAGATAACTATGGCTACACCTTC
V: TRBV28; D: TRBD1; size: -; J: TRBJ1-3; CDR3: CASTLQDRVGGNTIYF; DNA: TGTGCCAGCACCCTTCAGGACAGGGTGGGCGGAAACACCATATATTTT
V: TRBV30; D: -; size: -; J: TRBJ2-7; CDR3: CAWGRGDRPDEQYF; DNA: TGTGCCTGGGGGCGGGGAGACCGACCCGACGAGCAGTACTTC
V: TRBV5-8; D: -; size: -; J: TRBJ1-6; CDR3: CASSFRRGGGNNSPLHF; DNA: TGTGCCAGCAGCTTCCGGCGGGGAGGAGGAAATAATTCACCCCTCCACTTT
V: TRBV6-5; D: -; size: few; J: TRBJ1-5; CDR3: CASTLRGTYHQPQHF; DNA: TGTGCCAGCACCTTAAGGGGGACATACCATCAGCCCCAGCATTTT
V: TRBV19; D: -; size: -; J: TRBJ1-5; CDR3: CASSPFEGPQHF; DNA: TGTGCCAGTAGCCCCTTTGAGGGGCCCCAGCATTTT
V: TRBV6-6; D: TRBD1; size: -; J: TRBJ1-4; CDR3: CASSYPGGGGEKLFF; DNA: TGTGCCAGCAGTTACCCAGGGGGAGGAGGTGAAAAACTGTTTTTT
V: TRBV7-9; D: TRBD2; size: -; J: TRBJ2-3; CDR3: CASSQTGGADTQYF; DNA: TGTGCCAGCAGCCAGACGGGGGGTGCAGATACGCAGTATTTT
V: TRBV5-4; D: -; size: -; J: TRBJ1-2; CDR3: CASSRLGGINYGYTF; DNA: TGTGCCAGCAGCCGACTGGGGGGGATTAACTATGGCTACACCTTC
V: TRBV7-2; D: TRBD1; size: -; J: TRBJ1-1; CDR3: CASSLRQGSTEAFF; DNA: TGTGCCAGCAGCTTACGACAGGGAAGCACTGAAGCTTTCTTT
V: TRBV9; D: TRBD1; size: -; J: TRBJ1-5; CDR3: CASSVGTGVSNQPQHF; DNA: TGTGCCAGCAGCGTAGGGACAGGGGTTAGCAATCAGCCCCAGCATTTT
V: TRBV6-4; D: TRBD1; size: -; J: TRBJ1-1; CDR3: CASSPGGREAFF; DNA: TGTGCCAGCAGCCCAGGGGGCCGTGAAGCTTTCTTT
V: TRBV7-7; D: -; size: -; J: TRBJ2-7; CDR3: CASSIAGANEQYF; DNA: TGTGCTAGCAGTATCGCGGGGGCCAACGAGCAGTACTTC
V: TRBV27; D: TRBD1; size: -; J: TRBJ1-5; CDR3: CASSLLTGGNQPQHF; DNA: TGTGCCAGCAGTTTGTTGACAGGGGGCAATCAGCCCCAGCATTTT
V: TRBV19; D: TRBD1; size: -; J: TRBJ2-2; CDR3: CASSPTPGQGAIGELFF; DNA: TGTGCCAGTAGCCCAACCCCGGGACAGGGGGCGATCGGGGAGCTGTTTTTT
V: TRBV28; D: TRBD1; size: -; J: TRBJ2-3; CDR3: CASSSQGYTDTQYF; DNA: TGTGCCAGCAGTTCACAGGGGTACACAGATACGCAGTATTTT
V: TRBV7-2; D: -; size: -; J: TRBJ2-7; CDR3: CASSNRQSAYEQYF; DNA: TGTGCCAGCAGCAATAGACAGTCCGCCTACGAGCAGTACTTC
V: TRBV29-1; D: -; size: -; J: TRBJ1-2; CDR3: CSVEGPGESGGYTF; DNA: TGCAGCGTTGAAGGGCCAGGGGAATCCGGTGGCTACACCTTC
V: TRBV11-2; D: TRBD2; size: -; J: TRBJ2-7; CDR3: CASSYHGTSSYEQYF; DNA: TGTGCTAGCAGCTATCACGGGACTAGCAGCTACGAGCAGTACTTC
V: TRBV12-3/TRBV12-4; D: -; size: -; J: TRBJ2-7; CDR3: CASSRGPGEQYF; DNA: TGTGCCAGCAGCCGCGGGCCGGGCGAGCAGTACTTC